The T cell receptor (beta chain) under discussion was sequenced for a study of shared clonotypes between healthy human individuals. Germline CDR1 is SGHDT and CDR2 is YYEEEE. V was clipped by 2 bases and J by 2 bases, with 1 base between them. The CDR3 extends over 12 amino acids. Only in-frame clones appear in the TCRdb table, and some are missing; sequencing was by immunoSEQ multiplex PCR. The sample lists over a million clones, over 95% seen once, with roughly 1.1% in the top ten. Worth noting for this clone: This sample includes further DNA sequences coding for the same CDR3.

The rearrangement uses TRBV5-6 and TRBJ2-2; D is unclear. The sample was naive CD4+ T cells sorted from blood. This sample's subset: CD45RA+ positively selected. The TCR comes from a young man in good health. The DNA of the CDR3 is TGTGCCAGCAGCTTAAACACCGGGGAGCTGTTTTTT. Residues: CASSLNTGELFF.